This TCR beta chain was profiled in a study of OX40 agonist ivuxolimab in advanced cancers. Overall study: Patients undergoing dose escalation presented with hepatocellular carcinoma, melanoma, renal cell or head and neck cancer. Enrollees could have had prior anti-PD-1, anti-PD-L1 or anti-CTLA-4 therapy, which under 50% had received. One patient with hepatocellular carcinoma and two with cutaneous melanoma, three in all, had partial responses.

Findings and limits, study-wide: Compared with CD4+, CD8+ T cells on average had more expanded clones.

The assay was immunoSEQ multiplex PCR, and TCRdb's table has in-frame clones only and misses some. The table has 48,000 or so clones, 80% to 90% seen once. The V end lost 4 bases, the J end lost 3 bases, and 16 bases lay between the germline ends. CDR3 length equals 15 residues. Germline V gene sequence: CDR1 SGHNT, CDR2 YYREEE (reference sequence). Regarding this clone: Its antigen is not identified.

The clonotype originates from an adult with an advanced solid tumor such as melanoma, head and neck, liver or kidney cancer. The sequencing used CD4+ or CD8+ T cells sorted from blood, collected in a trial of the OX40 agonist ivuxolimab. This sequence joins TRBV5-4 and TRBJ1-2; D is possibly TRBD1 (5 bases). The CDR3 loop is CASSPVGDIDYGYTF. The CDR3 bases are TGTGCCAGCAGCCCGGTGGGGGATATTGACTATGGCTACACCTTC.